Presented here are 12 T cell receptor beta chains from one specimen sequenced in a study of T-cell reconstitution after alpha-beta-depleted transplantation in children. Researchers prepared the TCRbeta library using unique molecular identifiers, the study reports. TCRdb re-called the PCR reads with MiXCR, one entry per CDR3 protein. There are about 360,000 distinct CDR3 sequences in the sample; about an eighth occur only once, and around 4.5% lies in the top ten. The sample consisted of PBMCs, taken from the stem cell graft. The receptors were sampled from a human donor who donated a stem cell graft to a child with Fanconi anemia.

V usage is TRBV18 and J usage is TRBJ2-5; D may be TRBD2 (5 bases). Trimming removed 3 bases from V and 2 bases from J, with 16 bases in between. Germline V gives CDR1 KGHSH, CDR2 LQKENI. The CDR3 consists of 16 residues. CDR3 DNA: TGTGCCAGCTCACCTAATGGACTCCCCCAACAAGAGACCCAGTACTTC. Residues: CASSPNGLPQQETQYF.

This chain joins TRBV3-1 and TRBJ1-2, with TRBD1 as a possible D gene (5 bases). Germline-derived CDR1 and CDR2 are LGHDT and YNNKEL (reference sequence). The ends were cut back, 1 base at V and 5 bases at J, with 14 bases in the middle. This CDR3 spans 15 amino acids. The CDR3 here is CASSQGDGGFYGYTF. The CDR3, as DNA: TGTGCCAGCAGCCAAGGGGACGGCGGATTTTATGGCTACACCTTC. The variable domain in full, with the rest retrieved from reference TRBV3-1 and TRBJ1-2, is DTAVSQTPKYLVTQMGNDKSIKCEQNLGHDTMYWYKQDSKKFLKIMFSYNNKELIINETVPNRFSPKSPDKAHLNLHINSLELGDSAVYFCASSQGDGGFYGYTFGSGTRLTVV.

This clonotype was seen a few times. The chain couples TRBV6-2 or TRBV6-3 to TRBJ2-5; D is unclear. The CDR3 totals 12 residues. The V end was cut by 4 bases, the J end by 3 bases, with 6 bases between. From germline, CDR1 is MNHEY and CDR2 SVGEGT. Here the CDR3 DNA reads TGTGCCAGCAGTTTCATAGAAGAGACCCAGTACTTC. Its translation is CASSFIEETQYF.

V and J are TRBV20-1 and TRBJ1-6; D remains ambiguous. This CDR3 has 16 amino acids. From germline, CDR1 is DFQATT and CDR2 SNEGSKA (reference sequence). Deletions cut 0 bases from V and 9 bases from J, with 18 bases between. CDR3 sequence reads: CSARDGGIGLGSPLHF. In DNA, the CDR3 is TGCAGTGCTAGAGATGGCGGAATTGGTCTGGGTTCACCCCTCCACTTT.

This clonotype was found a few times. The chain links TRBV21-1 to TRBJ1-2; the table's TRBD1 call for D was not verified on the DNA. TRBV21-1 is an annotated pseudogene. This CDR3 is 15 amino acids long. CDR3 coding DNA: TGTGCCACTCCGGACAGGGACATGACTCCCTATGGCTACACCTTC. Translating gives CATPDRDMTPYGYTF.

This clonotype appeared many times. This chain joins TRBV7-9 and TRBJ1-1; D might be TRBD1 (5 bases). Germline CDR1 reads SEHNR; CDR2 reads FQNEAQ (reference sequence). The length of the CDR3 is 15 residues. Trimming cost V 1 base and J 1 base, with 10 bases left between them. The CDR3 DNA reads TGTGCCAGCAGCTTAGTGCAGGGCACGAACACTGAAGCTTTCTTT. Translating it yields CASSLVQGTNTEAFF.

This clonotype has more than one count but fewer than ten. This chain uses TRBV7-3 with TRBJ2-2; D remains unclear. This CDR3 has 16 amino acids. V was cut by 1 base and J by 2 bases, with 11 bases left in between. Germline V gene lookup returns CDR1 SGHTA and CDR2 FQGTGA. CDR3 coding DNA: TGTGCCAGCAGCTTAAATCGGCCTGGAAACACCGGGGAGCTGTTTTTT. This sequence encodes CASSLNRPGNTGELFF.

This clonotype was seen ten or more times. The V call is TRBV4-2, the J call TRBJ1-1, with 8 bases fitting TRBD1. Germline V gene data show CDR1 as LGHNA and CDR2 as YNFKEQ. The CDR3 is 16 amino acids. Trimming removed 0 bases from V and 1 base from J; junction bases left unmatched: 4. CDR3 sequence reads: CASSQDPGTGNTEAFF. The DNA for the CDR3 is TGTGCCAGCAGCCAAGATCCAGGGACAGGGAACACTGAAGCTTTCTTT.

In its sample, this clonotype was seen many times. DNA for the CDR3: TGCGCCAGCAGCTCGAGGGGAGGAGAAGACACTGAAGCTTTCTTT. Protein: CASSSRGGEDTEAFF. This chain joins TRBV5-1 and TRBJ1-1; tentatively, D is TRBD1 (5 bases). The CDR3 extends over 15 amino acids. V dropped 3 bases and J dropped 3 bases, with 15 bases sitting between them. Looked up from germline, CDR1 is SGHRS and CDR2 is YFSETQ.

This clonotype was recorded a few times. The gene calls are TRBV18 and TRBJ1-2; no definite D call. This CDR3 spans 14 amino acids. V lost 1 base to trimming and J lost 6 bases, with 12 bases between them. CDR1 is KGHSH and CDR2 is LQKENI in the germline V gene. In nucleotides, the CDR3 is TGTGCCAGCTCACCACTATTCGGCGGAGATGGCTACACCTTC. The encoded protein is CASSPLFGGDGYTF.

This clonotype was counted ten times or more. The chain couples TRBV5-1 to TRBJ2-5; no reliable D call. CDR1 and CDR2 from the germline V gene are SGHRS and YFSETQ. V lost 1 base to trimming and J lost 5 bases, with 6 bases between them. CDR3 length equals 12 residues. CDR3 loop: CASSLQQETQYF. Written as DNA, the CDR3 is TGCGCCAGCAGCTTGCAGCAGGAGACCCAGTACTTC.

This clonotype appeared a few times. The gene calls are TRBV7-2 and TRBJ2-7; D remains ambiguous. The CDR3 covers 13 residues. V lost 1 base to trimming and J lost 6 bases, with 10 bases between them. Germline CDR1 SGHTA, CDR2 FQGNSA. As DNA, the CDR3 is TGTGCCAGCAGCTTAGGGCGGAACGGCGAGCAGTACGTC. Translated, it gives CASSLGRNGEQYV.